This T cell receptor (beta chain) was identified in a study of blood T cells in healthy people across ages. Whole-study findings and limits: A greater number of naive CD4+ cells and higher diversity distinguished long-lived donors from aged donors.

For this clonotype: Antigen unknown.

PBMCs, at least 7 million per sample, were isolated. With a J-beta primer mix and a sample-barcoded 5' primer, a second PCR ran about 7 to 11 cycles. From each sample, at least 3 million paired-end reads containing CDR3 were obtained. MiXCR was run by TCRdb on the 5' RACE reads, yielding one entry per CDR3 protein. This sample has almost 1 million distinct CDR3 sequences, with roughly 51% found just once. Sequenced sample: blood. The TCR comes from a woman in her sixties or seventies in good health.

CDR3 nucleotide sequence: TGTGCCAGCAGGCCGGGGGGGACGGATGAGCAGTACTTC. It codes for CASRPGGTDEQYF. V gene TRBV28 combines with J gene TRBJ2-4; 8 bases map to TRBD2. J lost 13 bases, V lost 6 bases, and 11 bases had no gene match. There are 13 residues in the CDR3. Germline V gene sequence: CDR1 MDHEN, CDR2 SYDVKM.